Listed below are T cell receptor beta chains from one sample, sequenced in a study of T cells in Graves' hyperthyroidism and ophthalmopathy. One entry per CDR3 protein results from TCRdb running MiXCR on the multiplex PCR reads. Here the sample spans over 250,000 distinct CDR3 sequences, about 20% being singletons. Source material: blood. These TCRs come from a man aged 30-40 years with Graves' ophthalmopathy. Both conserved end residues are part of each CDR3. The D gene is left open where the match is weak. Clone size appears in some rows only: once, few, many, or a class for an expanded clone.

d_gene,j_gene,v_gene,abundance,CDR3nt,CDR3aa
TRBD2,TRBJ2-7,TRBV3-1,many,TGTGCCAGCAGCCAAGATAGTAGCGGGAGCTCCTACGAGCAGTACTTC,CASSQDSSGSSYEQYF
.,TRBJ2-7,TRBV6-1,few,TGTGCCAGCAGTTATCTTAGGGCGCCCCACGAGCAGTACTTC,CASSYLRAPHEQYF
TRBD1,TRBJ1-2,TRBV10-3,.,TGTGCCAGCATGGGTGAAGGGGGCCGACGCTACACCTTC,CASMGEGGRRYTF
TRBD1,TRBJ2-5,TRBV11-2,many,TGTGCCAGCAGCTTAGCCGGGACAGGGGGGAGGGAGACCCAGTACTTC,CASSLAGTGGRETQYF
TRBD2,TRBJ2-2,TRBV6-1,few,TGTGCCTTACGGCGGGAGGGCCGCGACGGGGAGCTGTTTTTT,CALRREGRDGELFF
.,TRBJ1-2,TRBV6-1,many,TGTGCCAGCAGTGATCGGGGGTGGCACTATGGCTACACCTTC,CASSDRGWHYGYTF
TRBD2,TRBJ2-1,TRBV29-1,few,TGCAGCGTTGAGTGGGCGACGGGGGGTGAGCAGTTCTTC,CSVEWATGGEQFF
.,TRBJ2-1,TRBV25-1,.,TGTGCCAGCAGTGATGCGAGGAACCACTACAATGAGCAGTTCTTC,CASSDARNHYNEQFF
.,TRBJ2-1,TRBV19,.,TGTGCCAGTAGTAGCAGCCACAATGAGCAGTTCTTC,CASSSSHNEQFF
TRBD2,TRBJ2-1,TRBV20-1,few,TGCAGTGCGGACGGAAGGATAGGGACTAGCGGATACAATGAGCAGTTCTTC,CSADGRIGTSGYNEQFF
.,TRBJ1-1,TRBV3-1,few,TGTGCCAGCAGCTTTTCCTTCGGACAGATGAACACTGAAGCTTTCTTT,CASSFSFGQMNTEAFF